One and the same sample provided the 16 T cell receptor beta chains below, sequenced in a study of regulatory T cells in long-lasting Graves disease. Arm-PCR with iRepertoire HTBI primers amplified the CDR3 regions for these TCR beta libraries. TCRdb called the multiplex PCR reads again in MiXCR, with one record for every CDR3 protein. The sample carries a few hundred thousand distinct CDR3 sequences, approximately 12% recorded once. Stated time point: newly diagnosed GD, antithyroid drugs for less than 3 months. Construction of the TCR library relied on RNA isolated from PBMCs. These data also featured in a second study, about T cells in Graves' hyperthyroidism and ophthalmopathy.

This sample comprised peripheral blood mononuclear cells (PBMCs), obtained at new diagnosis, from a patient treated with antithyroid drugs. The source of these receptors is a woman in her late teens or twenties with Graves disease.

About this clonotype itself: Since a much larger clone is just one base distant, this may be a read error. CDR3 coding DNA: TGTGCCACCGCGGACAGGGCCGTCAGACGAGAGACCCAGTACTTC. Its protein is CATADRAVRRETQYF. The rearrangement joins TRBV6-1 to TRBJ2-5; TRBD1 agrees at 8 bases. This CDR3 is 15 amino acids long. Germline V lookup: CDR1 MNHNS, CDR2 SASEGT. V gave up 10 bases and J gave up 4 bases; unmatched junction bases: 14.

In its sample, this clonotype was seen many times. The chain is built from TRBV27 and TRBJ1-5, with no clear D. Trimming shortened V by 3 bases and J by 6 bases, and 12 bases separated the two germline ends. The CDR3 spans 14 residues. Germline CDR1 MNHEY, CDR2 SMNVEV (reference sequence). The CDR3 region is CASSLAGRSQPQHF. The CDR3 nucleotides are TGTGCCAGCAGTTTGGCCGGTCGGAGTCAGCCCCAGCATTTT.

This clonotype came up many times. The V call is TRBV15, the J call TRBJ1-4, with D tentatively TRBD1 (5 bases). From germline, CDR1 is LNHNV and CDR2 YYDKDF (reference sequence). CDR3 length: 16 amino acids. The V and J ends lost 3 bases and 4 bases respectively, with 15 bases between them. As DNA, the CDR3 is TGTGCCACCAGCAGTGTCTATGGGGGAATTAATGAAAAACTGTTTTTT. Protein: CATSSVYGGINEKLFF.

In its sample, this clonotype was seen many times. The chain has TRBV20-1 and TRBJ2-1; TRBD2 matches at 9 bases. CDR3 size: 17 residues. Germline V gives CDR1 DFQATT, CDR2 SNEGSKA (reference sequence). The trim removed 2 bases at V and 8 bases at J, leaving 16 bases unmatched. The CDR3 region has the DNA TGCAGTGCTAGACGCTCAACCTGGGGCGGGGGGGCCGATGAGCAGTTCTTC. This encodes CSARRSTWGGGADEQFF.

This clonotype appeared many times. V gene TRBV6-1 combines with J gene TRBJ1-1; D perhaps matches TRBD1 (5 bases). The V gene lost 3 bases and the J gene lost 0 bases, with 17 bases spanning the gap. The CDR3 runs 17 residues. Per germline, CDR1 MNHNS and CDR2 SASEGT. CDR3 amino acids: CASSDLEPGPVNTEAFF. CDR3 bases: TGTGCCAGCAGTGATCTGGAACCGGGACCGGTGAACACTGAAGCTTTCTTT.

In its sample, this clonotype was seen a few times. The chain combines TRBV4-3 with TRBJ1-1; D remains ambiguous. This CDR3 has 16 amino acids. Trimming pared 0 bases from V and 4 bases from J, leaving 15 bases between. CDR1 and CDR2 from the germline V gene are LGHNA and YSLEER. DNA for the CDR3: TGCGCCAGCAGCCAAGATCCTGTAGGGTTGGTCACTGAAGCTTTCTTT. Its protein product is CASSQDPVGLVTEAFF.

This clonotype has a count of ten or more. This chain connects TRBV6-1 to TRBJ1-2, with 9 bases identical to TRBD1. This CDR3 is 16 amino acids long. Germline CDR1 is MNHNS and CDR2 is SASEGT. V gave up 7 bases and J gave up 7 bases; unmatched junction bases: 16. The CDR3, as DNA: TGTGCCAGCACTAGAAAACCGGGACAGGGTTTTGGTGGCTACACCTTC. Translation gives CASTRKPGQGFGGYTF.

The rearrangement joins TRBV24-1 to TRBJ2-1, with D perhaps given as TRBD1 or TRBD2 (6 bases each). Deletions cut 2 bases from V and 6 bases from J, with 10 bases between. The CDR3 is made up of 14 amino acids. Per germline, CDR1 KGHDR and CDR2 SFDVKD. CDR3 nucleotide sequence: TGTGCCACCAGTGATTCGGGGGCCAGCAATGAGCAGTTCTTC. Its protein product is CATSDSGASNEQFF.

This clonotype was detected only a few times. The chain is built from TRBV20-1 and TRBJ1-5; D unresolved. Germline CDR1 DFQATT, CDR2 SNEGSKA (reference sequence). The CDR3 covers 17 residues. Trimming stripped 1 base from V and 3 bases from J, with 19 bases between. CDR3 region: CSARVRQPTTLNQPQHF. Here the CDR3 DNA reads TGCAGTGCTAGAGTAAGACAACCCACAACCCTCAATCAGCCCCAGCATTTT.

This chain joins TRBV12-3 or TRBV12-4 and TRBJ2-1; D possibly corresponds to TRBD2 (5 bases). The germline V and J ends were trimmed by 2 bases and 6 bases, with 17 bases remaining between them. The CDR3 has 16 residues. The CDR3 is CASSLPGLNAANEQFF. The CDR3 bases are TGTGCCAGCAGTTTACCTGGACTCAATGCGGCCAATGAGCAGTTCTTC.

This clonotype was picked up many times. Germline and junction disagree at one end, which may indicate a read error. This chain connects TRBV12-3 or TRBV12-4 to TRBJ1-5, with D possibly TRBD1 on 5 matching bases. This CDR3 is 15 amino acids long. In DNA form, the CDR3 reads TGTGCCAGCAGCTTAGCAACGGGGGGAAATCAGCCCCAGCATTTT. Translating gives CASSLATGGNQPQHF.

As regards this clonotype: This likely traces to a read error, being one base from a far larger clone. The chain links TRBV11-2 to TRBJ1-1, with TRBD1 matching 9 bases. J gave up 4 bases and V 3 bases, and 3 bases lay outside the gene matches. Germline CDR1 is SGHAT and CDR2 is FQNNGV. The CDR3 length is 14 residues. The CDR3 DNA is TGTGCCAGCAGCTTGGACAGGGGTATCACTGAAGCTTTCTTT. Translation gives CASSLDRGITEAFF.

This clonotype has ten or more counts. The rearrangement joins TRBV18 to TRBJ2-7; no clear D. CDR1 and CDR2 (germline): KGHSH, LQKENI. The CDR3 runs 13 residues. V was pared by 4 bases and J by 3 bases, with 10 bases between. DNA for the CDR3: TGTGCCAGCTCACTTGGACCGGACTACGAGCAGTACGTC. This codes for CASSLGPDYEQYV.

The V and J genes are TRBV6-1 and TRBJ1-1, with unresolved D. This CDR3 contains 12 residues. Trimming took off 5 bases at V and 6 bases at J, with 10 bases between the two ends. Germline values: CDR1 MNHNS, CDR2 SASEGT. CDR3 DNA sequence: TGTGCCAGCAGTACGACCCAGGCTGAAGCTTTCTTT. This sequence encodes CASSTTQAEAFF.

This clonotype was detected a few times. The chain combines TRBV29-1 with TRBJ2-2; D gene ambiguous. V shed 4 bases and J shed 1 base, with 7 bases lying between them. Germline V lookup: CDR1 SQVTM, CDR2 ANQGSEA. The CDR3 is 13 amino acids. As DNA, the CDR3 is TGCAGCGTTGTTCAGGAGAACACCGGGGAGCTGTTTTTT. This codes for CSVVQENTGELFF.

This clonotype occurred many times. The V gene is TRBV3-1, the J gene TRBJ1-1; possibly TRBD1 for D (5 bases). The CDR3 covers 14 residues. Trimming cost V 5 bases and J 7 bases, with 17 bases left between them. CDR1 and CDR2 from the germline V gene are LGHDT and YNNKEL (reference sequence). CDR3 nucleotides: TGTGCCAGCAGCGTGACGGGGGGATCAGATGAAGCTTTCTTT. Translation: CASSVTGGSDEAFF.